This TCR beta chain was recorded in a study of molecular identifiers for immune sequencing clone quantification. Findings and caveats of the study: Sharing of a barcode by identical TCR molecules could cause highly expanded clone sizes to be underestimated. Under 1% of molecules in naive cells, but over 97% of effector molecules, belonged to clones above 20 RNA copies.

Making the bulk TCR libraries relied on previously described methods and listed TCR primers. Via MiXCR, TCRdb re-called the PCR reads, giving one row per CDR3 protein. The table records approximately 320,000 distinct CDR3 sequences, roughly 24% of them present only once. Germline lookup yields CDR1 SEHNR and CDR2 FQNEAQ (reference sequence). Trimming removed 4 bases from V and 2 bases from J; junction bases left unmatched: 18. The CDR3 loop spans 19 amino acids. Details on this clonotype: Its antigen is as yet unknown.

V usage is TRBV7-9 and J usage is TRBJ2-3; the match to TRBD2 covers 7 bases. The sample was naive CD8+ T cells from blood, with Jurkat cell RNA spiked in. Stated subset: FACS-sorted CD8+CD4-CCR7+CD45RA+ naive T cells. This TCR was recovered from a human donor in good health. Some libraries in this study had Jurkat cell RNA spiked in. CDR3 loop: CASSSSLGWGLHPTDTQYF. CDR3 sequence (DNA): TGTGCCAGCAGCTCCTCCTTGGGGTGGGGACTACATCCCACAGATACGCAGTATTTT. The full variable domain, completed using reference TRBV7-9 and TRBJ2-3, is DTGVSQNPRHKITKRGQNVTFRCDPISEHNRLYWYRQTLGQGPEFLTYFQNEAQLEKSRLLSDRFSAERPKGSFSTLEIQRTEQGDSAMYLCASSSSLGWGLHPTDTQYFGPGTRLTVL.